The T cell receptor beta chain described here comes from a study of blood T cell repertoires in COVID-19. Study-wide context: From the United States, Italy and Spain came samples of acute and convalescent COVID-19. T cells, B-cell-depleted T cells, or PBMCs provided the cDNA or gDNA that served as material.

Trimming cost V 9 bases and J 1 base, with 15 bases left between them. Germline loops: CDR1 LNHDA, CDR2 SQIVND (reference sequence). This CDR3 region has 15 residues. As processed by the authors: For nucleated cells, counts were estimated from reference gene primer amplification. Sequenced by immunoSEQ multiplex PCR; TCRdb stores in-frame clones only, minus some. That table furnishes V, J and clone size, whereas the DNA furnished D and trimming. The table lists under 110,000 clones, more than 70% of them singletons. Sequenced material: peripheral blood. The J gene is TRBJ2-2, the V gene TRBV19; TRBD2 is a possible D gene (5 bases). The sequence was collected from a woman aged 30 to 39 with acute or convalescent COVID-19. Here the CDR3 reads CARGWTPQNTGELFF. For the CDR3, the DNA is TGTGCCAGGGGGTGGACTCCTCAGAACACCGGGGAGCTGTTTTTT.